The clone carrying this TCR beta chain was observed a few times. This specimen comes from a study of shared clonotypes between healthy human individuals. TCRdb's table, derived via immunoSEQ multiplex PCR, lists solely in-frame clones and lacks some. In the table there are some 2 million clones, roughly 96% of which are singletons. What was sequenced was naive CD4+ T cells sorted from blood. Subset noted: CD45RA+ positively selected. The sequence was collected from a man aged 18 to 29 in good health.

This CDR3 is CASSVRAVSSYEQYF. CDR3 in DNA: TGTGCCAGCAGTGTCCGAGCGGTGAGCTCCTACGAGCAGTACTTC. This sequence joins TRBV2 and TRBJ2-7; TRBD2 is a possible D gene (5 bases). The CDR3 is 15 amino acids. Trimming cost V 4 bases and J 0 bases, with 13 bases left between them. The germline gives CDR1 SNHLY, CDR2 FYNNEI. Based on the CDR3 plus reference TRBV2 and TRBJ2-7, the full variable domain is EPEVTQTPSHQVTQMGQEVILRCVPISNHLYFYWYRQILGQKVEFLVSFYNNEISEKSEIFDDQFSVERPDGSNFTLKIRSTKLEDSAMYFCASSVRAVSSYEQYFGPGTRLTVT.